Listed below are T cell receptor beta chains from one sample, sequenced in a study of blood T cell repertoires in COVID-19. The protocol was immunoSEQ multiplex PCR, while the TCRdb copy is restricted to in-frame clones and leaves out a portion. The sample carries 130,000 to 150,000 clones, roughly 80% recorded once. The sample consisted of peripheral blood. These receptor sequences come from a man between 65 and 79 years old who had recovered from COVID-19. Each CDR3 is given with its conserved first and last residue.

V gene: TRBV5-1
CDR3 protein: CASSLEGAGGYTF

V gene: TRBV2
CDR3 protein: CASSDPRGEGSEKLFF

V gene: TRBV12-3/TRBV12-4
CDR3 protein: CASSLVLAGAQYF

V gene: TRBV12-5
CDR3 protein: CASGRAYEQYF

V gene: TRBV20-1
CDR3 protein: CSASTGNTIYF

V gene: TRBV7-9
CDR3 protein: CASSLSSGMDEQFF

V gene: TRBV30
CDR3 protein: CAWSYSRGYTIYF

V gene: TRBV19
CDR3 protein: CASNGDRGGNEQFF

V gene: TRBV6-5
CDR3 protein: CASSYSNSGGSIYF

V gene: TRBV5-5
CDR3 protein: CASSLTENEQYF

V gene: TRBV7-9
CDR3 protein: CASSPRGASGADYEQYF

V gene: TRBV24-1
CDR3 protein: CATSDGQQVWSTDTQYF

V gene: TRBV5-4
CDR3 protein: CASSLQGRQETQYF

V gene: TRBV19
CDR3 protein: CASRSGTSGGHQETQYF

V gene: TRBV29-1
CDR3 protein: CSVGGFGSYDEQFF

V gene: TRBV5-1
CDR3 protein: CASQGQGMMNTEAFF

V gene: TRBV5-1
CDR3 protein: CASSITGLQETQYF

V gene: TRBV19
CDR3 protein: CASSIPQSPLAGGRNEQFF

V gene: TRBV28
CDR3 protein: CASRYLISGRVDEQFF

V gene: TRBV4-1
CDR3 protein: CASSQGHLQETQYF

V gene: TRBV19
CDR3 protein: CASTPGQGRLGELFF

V gene: TRBV5-1
CDR3 protein: CASSLVAGAEETQYF

V gene: TRBV27
CDR3 protein: CASSRDRVENEQFF

V gene: TRBV2
CDR3 protein: CASIGTGGKWAFF

V gene: TRBV5-1
CDR3 protein: CASSLSAEDYGYTF

V gene: TRBV19
CDR3 protein: CASSRGTGAGETQYF

V gene: TRBV6-6
CDR3 protein: CASRSQLGTEKETQYF

V gene: TRBV2
CDR3 protein: CASSIRGDQPQHF

V gene: TRBV10-3
CDR3 protein: CAIRAIGQGGSPLHF

V gene: TRBV14
CDR3 protein: CASRRGFLSGNTIYF

V gene: TRBV9
CDR3 protein: CASSVEGGAGNTIYF